These 22 T cell receptor beta chains share one sample of origin, sequenced in a study of cytomegalovirus exposure and HLA in healthy donors. The primer mix had 60 Vbeta and 13 Jbeta primers. Sequencing used immunoSEQ multiplex PCR; TCRdb keeps in-frame clones, though not all of them. This repertoire shows fewer than 200,000 clones, approximately 72% found once; its top ten account for roughly 2.5%. Sequenced sample: PBMCs. These receptor sequences come from a human donor in good health.

V usage is TRBV27 and J usage is TRBJ2-5; TRBD2 might be the D (7 bases). This CDR3 is built from 14 residues. Between the trimmed V and J ends, which lost 0 bases and 4 bases, there was a span of 9 bases. Germline V gene sequence: CDR1 MNHEY, CDR2 SMNVEV (reference sequence). CDR3 residues: CASSLSGGRETQYF. The CDR3 DNA is TGTGCCAGCAGTTTATCCGGGGGGCGAGAGACCCAGTACTTC.

The V call is TRBV30, the J call TRBJ1-5, with no clear D. The CDR3 totals 14 residues. Germline loops: CDR1 GTSNPN, CDR2 SVGIG (reference sequence). Trimming took 2 bases from V and 4 from J, leaving 12 bases between them. CDR3 residues: CAWSTLEANQPQHF. DNA for the CDR3: TGTGCCTGGAGTACACTGGAGGCGAATCAGCCCCAGCATTTT.

The chain joins TRBV6-5 to TRBJ2-7; D uncertain. Germline V gene sequence: CDR1 MNHEY, CDR2 SVGAGI. This CDR3 spans 13 amino acids. Trimming stripped 7 bases from V and 2 bases from J, with 12 bases between. DNA of the CDR3: TGTGCCAGCATCCAACAGAGTCCCTACGAGCAGTACTTC. It yields the protein CASIQQSPYEQYF.

CDR3 nucleotide sequence: TGCGCCAGCAGCCAAGATAATTTCGGCGGCTCACACGGAAACACCATATATTTT. Translating gives CASSQDNFGGSHGNTIYF. V usage is TRBV4-1 and J usage is TRBJ1-3; D is ambiguous. The germline gives CDR1 MGHRA, CDR2 YSYEKL. Trimming took off 0 bases at V and 4 bases at J, with 19 bases between the two ends. This CDR3 region has 18 residues.

The V call is TRBV15, the J call TRBJ2-5, with D tentatively TRBD1 (5 bases). Gene TRBJ2-7 matches the end of the DNA better, so the J call may be wrong. Germline-derived CDR1 and CDR2 are LNHNV and YYDKDF (reference sequence). CDR3 length: 13 amino acids. CDR3 residues: CATSKWGTHEQYF. The DNA for the CDR3 is TGTGCCACCAGCAAGTGGGGCACCCACGAGCAGTACTTC.

The chain joins TRBV30 to TRBJ1-2; possibly TRBD1 for D (5 bases). Germline CDR1 GTSNPN, CDR2 SVGIG (reference sequence). This CDR3 is 12 amino acids long. V was cut by 6 bases and J by 4 bases, with 12 bases left in between. The DNA of the CDR3 is TGTGCCTGCGAGGGACTCCCCTATGGCTACACCTTC. It encodes CACEGLPYGYTF.

The chain has TRBV7-3 and TRBJ2-1; possible D gene TRBD2, 5 bases. Trimming cost V 5 bases and J 7 bases, with 6 bases left between them. This CDR3 region has 11 residues. Germline V gives CDR1 SGHTA, CDR2 FQGTGA. The CDR3 reads CASSRGNEQFF. The CDR3, as DNA: TGTGCCAGCAGCCGAGGGAATGAGCAGTTCTTC.

The V call is TRBV15, the J call TRBJ1-2; 8 bases match TRBD1. There are 13 residues in the CDR3. After removal of 1 base from V and 6 bases from J, the junction contained 1 base not matched to a gene. Germline CDR1 and CDR2: LNHNV and YYDKDF (reference sequence). As DNA, the CDR3 is TGTGCCACCAGCAGAGCAGGGGGCGATGGCTACACCTTC. It codes for CATSRAGGDGYTF.

The gene calls are TRBV12-5 and TRBJ2-7, with 7 bases lining up with TRBD1. The germline V gene encodes CDR1 LGHNT and CDR2 FRNRAP. The CDR3 spans 15 residues. J was trimmed by 5 bases and V by 7 bases; bases with no gene match: 14. CDR3 sequence (DNA): TGTGCTAGTGTTACTTCAACAGGGGTCCTGGACGAGCAGTACTTC. Protein product: CASVTSTGVLDEQYF.

This clone was detected only a few times. V is TRBV2 and J is TRBJ2-5; 9 bases are a match to TRBD2. V shed 8 bases and J 5 bases; nucleotides not matched to a gene: 15. The CDR3 sequence is 16 residues long. Germline V gives CDR1 SNHLY, CDR2 FYNNEI. CDR3 protein: CASHEWVAGGQETQYF. For the CDR3, the DNA is TGTGCCAGCCATGAATGGGTGGCGGGGGGGCAGGAGACCCAGTACTTC.

This clone was counted only a few times. The V and J genes are TRBV27 and TRBJ2-7, with D maybe TRBD1 (6 bases). CDR3 length: 13 residues. V was cut by 6 bases and J by 6 bases, with 15 bases left in between. Germline V lookup: CDR1 MNHEY, CDR2 SMNVEV (reference sequence). The CDR3 reads CASRQTGGVEQYF. The CDR3 DNA is TGTGCCAGCAGGCAGACAGGAGGAGTCGAGCAGTACTTC.

The V and J genes are TRBV4-3 and TRBJ2-2; 12 positions match TRBD2. CDR3 length: 17 residues. Germline CDR1 and CDR2: LGHNA and YSLEER. The V and J ends lost 0 bases and 3 bases, in that order; junction bases with no gene match: 2. The CDR3 DNA follows: TGCGCCAGCAGCCAAGACGGGACTAGCGGGTACACCGGGGAGCTGTTTTTT. This gives the protein CASSQDGTSGYTGELFF.

The genes are TRBV5-1 and TRBJ1-1; D is unclear. CDR1 and CDR2 (germline): SGHRS, YFSETQ. The CDR3 runs to 14 residues. V was shortened by 2 bases and J by 4 bases, with 12 bases between the two germline ends. Here the CDR3 reads CASSLGAEGTEAFF. The CDR3 DNA reads TGCGCCAGCAGCTTAGGCGCGGAGGGCACTGAAGCTTTCTTT. The whole variable domain, remainder taken from reference TRBV5-1 and TRBJ1-1, is KAGVTQTPRYLIKTRGQQVTLSCSPISGHRSVSWYQQTPGQGLQFLFEYFSETQRNKGNFPGRFSGRQFSNSRSEMNVSTLELGDSALYLCASSLGAEGTEAFFGQGTRLTVV.

The rearrangement links TRBV7-8 to TRBJ1-6; 11 bases agree with TRBD1. The CDR3 contains 15 residues. Germline lookup yields CDR1 SGHVS and CDR2 FQNEAQ. The V and J ends lost 6 bases and 9 bases, in that order; junction bases with no gene match: 7. The CDR3 coding sequence is TGTGCCAGCAGTTCGACCGGGACAGGGGGTTCACCCCTCCACTTT. It is translated as CASSSTGTGGSPLHF.

In this sample, this clone turned up a few times. The J gene is TRBJ2-3, the V gene TRBV13; perhaps TRBD2 as D (6 bases). This CDR3 is built from 14 residues. V lost 3 bases and J lost 3, with 10 bases in between. Germline loops: CDR1 PRHDT, CDR2 FYEKMQ (reference sequence). This CDR3 reads CASSFTGETDTQYF. The DNA of the CDR3 is TGTGCCAGCAGCTTTACGGGGGAAACAGATACGCAGTATTTT. The complete variable domain, with remaining parts taken from reference TRBV13 and TRBJ2-3, reads AAGVIQSPRHLIKEKRETATLKCYPIPRHDTVYWYQQGPGQDPQFLISFYEKMQSDKGSIPDRFSAQQFSDYHSELNMSSLELGDSALYFCASSFTGETDTQYFGPGTRLTVL.

The rearrangement links TRBV11-2 to TRBJ2-3; D gene uncertain. Trimming removed 6 bases at V and 6 bases at J, with 7 bases between. The CDR3 totals 11 residues. Germline loops: CDR1 SGHAT, CDR2 FQNNGV. The CDR3 sequence: CASSIVDTQYF. CDR3 coding DNA: TGTGCCAGCAGTATCGTTGATACGCAGTATTTT.

The chain uses TRBV7-9 and TRBJ2-1; D uncertain. Germline CDR1 SEHNR, CDR2 FQNEAQ (reference sequence). Trimming removed 2 bases at V and 4 bases at J, with 9 bases between. The CDR3 totals 14 residues. CDR3 sequence reads: CASSLLSGYNEQFF. CDR3 sequence (DNA): TGTGCCAGCAGCTTATTATCAGGATACAATGAGCAGTTCTTC. The complete variable domain, with remaining parts taken from reference TRBV7-9 and TRBJ2-1, reads DTGVSQNPRHKITKRGQNVTFRCDPISEHNRLYWYRQTLGQGPEFLTYFQNEAQLEKSRLLSDRFSAERPKGSFSTLEIQRTEQGDSAMYLCASSLLSGYNEQFFGPGTRLTVL.

This chain joins TRBV5-6 and TRBJ2-2, with D hard to call. Trimming took 2 bases from V and 1 from J, leaving 6 bases between them. Germline-derived CDR1 and CDR2 are SGHDT and YYEEEE. The CDR3 runs to 14 residues. The CDR3 here is CASSFRQNTGELFF. The CDR3 DNA follows: TGTGCCAGCAGCTTCCGACAGAACACCGGGGAGCTGTTTTTT. Drawing the rest from reference TRBV5-6 and TRBJ2-2, the complete variable domain is DAGVTQSPTHLIKTRGQQVTLRCSPKSGHDTVSWYQQALGQGPQFIFQYYEEEERQRGNFPDRFSGHQFPNYSSELNVNALLLGDSALYLCASSFRQNTGELFFGEGSRLTVL.

J is TRBJ2-2 and V is TRBV9, with 8 bases lining up with TRBD1. The CDR3 is 17 amino acids. Germline CDR1 and CDR2: SGDLS and YYNGEE. V dropped 0 bases and J dropped 7; count of bases not matched to a gene: 11. The CDR3 region has the DNA TGTGCCAGCAGCGTAGGTGTGACAGGGGACTGGGGCGGGGAGCTGTTTTTT. It yields the protein CASSVGVTGDWGGELFF. Variable domain in full (rest from reference TRBV9 and TRBJ2-2): DSGVTQTPKHLITATGQRVTLRCSPRSGDLSVYWYQQSLDQGLQFLIQYYNGEERAKGNILERFSAQQFPDLHSELNLSSLELGDSALYFCASSVGVTGDWGGELFFGEGSRLTVL.

As to this clone: Different DNA sequences within this sample yield the same CDR3. The chain links TRBV4-1 to TRBJ2-3, with 11 bases aligning to TRBD1. CDR1 and CDR2 (germline): MGHRA, YSYEKL. This CDR3 spans 18 amino acids. V shed 6 bases, J shed 0 bases, and the junction held 11 bases outside the gene matches. In DNA form, the CDR3 reads TGCGCCAGCAGTCCGGGACAGGGGGAACCGTCTAGCACAGATACGCAGTATTTT. This sequence encodes CASSPGQGEPSSTDTQYF.

A word on this clone: An end of the junction does not agree with germline; a read error may underlie this. The rearrangement joins TRBV7-7 to TRBJ2-1; 7 nucleotides align to TRBD1. The CDR3 is 14 amino acids. Germline V gene sequence: CDR1 SSHAT, CDR2 FNYEAQ (reference sequence). As DNA, the CDR3 is TGTGCTAGCAGCATCGGGACAGTAGGCAATGAGCAGTTCTTC. Translation: CASSIGTVGNEQFF.

The V call is TRBV6-5, the J call TRBJ2-1; TRBD1 might be the D (5 bases). Trimming took 9 bases from V and 5 from J, leaving 11 bases between them. CDR1 and CDR2 from the germline V gene are MNHEY and SVGAGI. The CDR3 contains 12 residues. The CDR3 spells CASGDRHNEQFF. As DNA, the CDR3 is TGTGCCAGTGGCGACAGACACAATGAGCAGTTCTTC.